Here is one T cell receptor (beta chain) with its context. Its antigen is undetermined. The sample originates from a study of T cells after yellow fever vaccination. One entry per CDR3 protein, called by TCRdb with MiXCR from the 5' RACE reads. The sample lists some 160,000 distinct CDR3 sequences, around 8.5% occurring once. The study, taken as a whole, reports: FACS-sorted repertoires could contain abundant clonotypes contaminating from the bulk population. Reappearance after the booster was observed for most primary-vaccination clones (96% CD4, roughly 90% CD8).

Per the germline V gene, CDR1 is MNHEY and CDR2 is SVGEGT. Trimming stripped 1 base from V and 1 base from J, with 1 base between. There are 12 residues in the CDR3. Sample: CD8+ T cells sorted from PBMCs, taken 45 days after the yellow fever booster vaccination. The rearrangement links TRBV6-2 or TRBV6-3 to TRBJ1-1; unclear D gene. The source is a man younger than 35 who received the YFV17D yellow fever vaccine. This chain's CDR3 is CASSYWNTEAFF. CDR3 DNA sequence: TGTGCCAGCAGTTACTGGAACACTGAAGCTTTCTTT.